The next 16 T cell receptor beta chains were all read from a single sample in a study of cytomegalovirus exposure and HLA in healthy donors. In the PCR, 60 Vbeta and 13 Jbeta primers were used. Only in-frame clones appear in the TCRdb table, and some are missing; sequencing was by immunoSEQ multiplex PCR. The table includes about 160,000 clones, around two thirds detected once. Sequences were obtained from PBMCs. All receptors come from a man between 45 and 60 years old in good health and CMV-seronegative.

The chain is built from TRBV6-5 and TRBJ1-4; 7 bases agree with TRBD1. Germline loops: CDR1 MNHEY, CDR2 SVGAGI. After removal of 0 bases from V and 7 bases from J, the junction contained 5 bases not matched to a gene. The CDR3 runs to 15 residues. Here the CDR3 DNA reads TGTGCCAGCAGTTACTCGAGGCAGGGGGGTGAAAAACTGTTTTTT. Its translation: CASSYSRQGGEKLFF.

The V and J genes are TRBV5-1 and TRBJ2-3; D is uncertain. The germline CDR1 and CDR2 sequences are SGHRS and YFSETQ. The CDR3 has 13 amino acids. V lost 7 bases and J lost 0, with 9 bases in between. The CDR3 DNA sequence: TGCGCCAGCCGGGTTGAAAGCACAGATACGCAGTATTTT. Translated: CASRVESTDTQYF.

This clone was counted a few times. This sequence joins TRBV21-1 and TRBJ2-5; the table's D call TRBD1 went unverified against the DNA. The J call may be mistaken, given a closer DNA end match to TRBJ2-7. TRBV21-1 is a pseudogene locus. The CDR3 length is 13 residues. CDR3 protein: CASSKTGGYEQYF. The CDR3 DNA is TGTGCCAGCAGCAAGACAGGGGGCTACGAGCAGTACTTC.

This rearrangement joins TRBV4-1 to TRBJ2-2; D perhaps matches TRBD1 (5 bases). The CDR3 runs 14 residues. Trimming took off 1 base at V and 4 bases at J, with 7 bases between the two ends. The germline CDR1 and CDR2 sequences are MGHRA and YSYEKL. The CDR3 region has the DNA TGCGCCAGCAGCCAAGTTACAGGCACCGGGGAGCTGTTTTTT. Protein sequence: CASSQVTGTGELFF.

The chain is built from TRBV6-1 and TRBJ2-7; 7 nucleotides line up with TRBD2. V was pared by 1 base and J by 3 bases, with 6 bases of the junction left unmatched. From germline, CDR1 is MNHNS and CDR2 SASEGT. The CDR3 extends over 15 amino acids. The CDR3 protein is CASSEVQRGRYEQYF. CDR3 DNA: TGTGCCAGCAGTGAAGTTCAGCGGGGCCGCTACGAGCAGTACTTC.

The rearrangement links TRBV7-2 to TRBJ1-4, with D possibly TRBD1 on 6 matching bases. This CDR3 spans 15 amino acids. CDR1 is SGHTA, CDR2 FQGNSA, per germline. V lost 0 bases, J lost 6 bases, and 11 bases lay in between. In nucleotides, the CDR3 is TGTGCCAGCAGCTTAGCGCGGACAGTGTATGAAAAACTGTTTTTT. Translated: CASSLARTVYEKLFF.

CDR3 bases: TGTGCCAGCAGAAGACTAGCGGGGAGGGAGACCCAGTACTTC. Translation gives CASRRLAGRETQYF. The chain joins TRBV7-9 to TRBJ2-5; 11 positions match TRBD2. This CDR3 is 14 amino acids long. Germline loops: CDR1 SEHNR, CDR2 FQNEAQ (reference sequence). The V and J ends lost 6 bases and 5 bases, in that order; junction bases with no gene match: 5.

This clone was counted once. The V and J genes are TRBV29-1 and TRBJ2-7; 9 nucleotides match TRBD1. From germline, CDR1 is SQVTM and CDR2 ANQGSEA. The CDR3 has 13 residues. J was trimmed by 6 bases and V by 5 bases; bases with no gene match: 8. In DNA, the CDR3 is TGCAGCGTTAGGGAACAGGGGGCAAGCGAGCAGTACTTC. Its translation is CSVREQGASEQYF.

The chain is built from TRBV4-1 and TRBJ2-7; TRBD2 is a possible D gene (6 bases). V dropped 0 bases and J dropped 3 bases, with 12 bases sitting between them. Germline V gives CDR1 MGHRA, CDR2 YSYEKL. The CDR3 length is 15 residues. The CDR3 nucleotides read TGCGCCAGCAGCCAAGATCGCGGGGATATCTACGAGCAGTACTTC. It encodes CASSQDRGDIYEQYF.

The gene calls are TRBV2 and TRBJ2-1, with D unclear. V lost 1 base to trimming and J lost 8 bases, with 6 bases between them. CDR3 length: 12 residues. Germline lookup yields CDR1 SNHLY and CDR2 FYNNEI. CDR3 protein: CASSEGPHEQFF. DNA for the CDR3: TGTGCCAGCAGTGAAGGTCCTCATGAGCAGTTCTTC.

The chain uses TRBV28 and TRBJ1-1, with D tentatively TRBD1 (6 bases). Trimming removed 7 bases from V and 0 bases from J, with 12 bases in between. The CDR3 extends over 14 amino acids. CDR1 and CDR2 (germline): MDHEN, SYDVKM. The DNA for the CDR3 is TGTGCCAGCAAGGGGGGGCCCATGAACACTGAAGCTTTCTTT. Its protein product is CASKGGPMNTEAFF.

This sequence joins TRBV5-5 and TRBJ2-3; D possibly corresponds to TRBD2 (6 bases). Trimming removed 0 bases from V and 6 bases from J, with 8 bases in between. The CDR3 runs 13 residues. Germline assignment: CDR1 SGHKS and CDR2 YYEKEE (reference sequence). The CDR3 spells CASSLGGADTQYF. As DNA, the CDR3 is TGTGCCAGCAGCTTGGGCGGGGCGGATACGCAGTATTTT.

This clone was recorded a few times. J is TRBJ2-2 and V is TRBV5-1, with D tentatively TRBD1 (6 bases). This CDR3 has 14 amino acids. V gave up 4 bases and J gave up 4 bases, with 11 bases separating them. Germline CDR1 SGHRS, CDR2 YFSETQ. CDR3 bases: TGCGCCAGCAGCCAGGGACACTCCACCGGGGAGCTGTTTTTT. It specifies CASSQGHSTGELFF. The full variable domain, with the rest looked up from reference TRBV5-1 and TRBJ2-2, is KAGVTQTPRYLIKTRGQQVTLSCSPISGHRSVSWYQQTPGQGLQFLFEYFSETQRNKGNFPGRFSGRQFSNSRSEMNVSTLELGDSALYLCASSQGHSTGELFFGEGSRLTVL.

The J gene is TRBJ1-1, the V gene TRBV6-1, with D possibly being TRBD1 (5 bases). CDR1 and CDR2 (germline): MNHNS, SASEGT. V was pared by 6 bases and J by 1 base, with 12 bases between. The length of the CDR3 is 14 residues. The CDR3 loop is CASRERTPNTEAFF. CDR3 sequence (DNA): TGTGCCAGCAGGGAAAGGACACCGAACACTGAAGCTTTCTTT.

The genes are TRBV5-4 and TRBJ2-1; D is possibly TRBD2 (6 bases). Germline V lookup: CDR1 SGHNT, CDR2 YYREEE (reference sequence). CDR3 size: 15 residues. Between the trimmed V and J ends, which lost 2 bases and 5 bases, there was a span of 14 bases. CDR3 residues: CASSLVSGPHNEQFF. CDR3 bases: TGTGCCAGCAGCTTAGTCAGCGGGCCCCACAATGAGCAGTTCTTC.

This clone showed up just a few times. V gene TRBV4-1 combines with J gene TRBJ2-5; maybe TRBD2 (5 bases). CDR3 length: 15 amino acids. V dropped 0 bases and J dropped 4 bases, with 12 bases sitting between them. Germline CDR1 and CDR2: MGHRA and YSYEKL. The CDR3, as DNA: TGCGCCAGCAGCCAAGATGGGAGATTACGAGAGACCCAGTACTTC. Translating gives CASSQDGRLRETQYF.